This T cell receptor beta chain was retrieved from a study of T cell responses to AZD1222 COVID-19 vaccine (dated by TCRdb to the early 2020s). Looking at the study overall: AZD1222 recipients with second doses at about 4 weeks or about 12 weeks were pooled, because spike-specific TCR depth and breadth did not differ between schedules. Trial participants were enrolled by age into 18-55, 56-69 and 70-plus year subgroups, with around 150, 28 and 57 TCR-sequenced participants respectively. TCR sequencing was performed for fewer than 250 trial participants, of whom about 200 were given two doses of AZD1222 and approximately 25 were given two doses of MenACWY control vaccine.

The study at large found these results: Because no day 14 peak-response samples were available, repertoires were characterized only after the peak T cell response. Most participants were white British and females outnumbered males, and the authors suggested that clonal diversity may have been underestimated. Nearly half of unique spike-specific TCRs reportedly recognized epitopes outside regions mutated in the B.1.351 and B.1.1.7 variants. A significant rise in spike-specific TCR breadth and depth was observed after two AZD1222 doses relative to day 0 and relative to MenACWY recipients. Conclusions about previously exposed vaccinees are limited because only a handful of AZD1222 recipients were SARS-CoV-2 seropositive at baseline. The 56-69-year group was small, and its depth increase did not reach significance, likely because of low power. CD4 TCRs associated with the vaccine covered the entire spike protein, and the dominant responses were in regions 160-218 and 743-854.

In light of the paper, this sample's time point label describes: baseline before first vaccination. Vaccinee samples came from UK trials COV001 and COV002, including a single-blind randomized controlled phase 2/3 trial of AZD1222 (ChAdOx1 nCoV-19) in healthy adults. For TCRbeta chain sequencing, PBMC samples from trial participants were taken at day 0 and at day 28 after the second dose. The CDR3 regions of human TCRbeta chains were analyzed by immunosequencing. The study's own analysis went as follows. TCRs in the repertoires were compared against a reference library of SARS-CoV-2-specific TCRs that had been generated with the MIRA antigen-specificity platform. Breadth was defined as the fraction of unique TCRs that were SARS-CoV-2-associated. Depth was defined as the fraction of total T cells that were SARS-CoV-2-associated. Each spike-specific TCR was assigned to its reactive spike region and to a CD4 or CD8 class using the MIRA data. Log10-transformed breadth and depth values were compared by one-way ANOVA with Sidak's multiple comparisons tests. Not all clones reach the TCRdb copy of this immuneACCESS table, which keeps in-frame sequences only. Checked studies attribute under half of the gap to unresolved V genes and leave the rest unexplained. The V and J calls and the clone size are those of that table, but D and trimming were determined from the DNA. The sample table holds approximately 92,000 clones, of which around 84% were seen once. Jointly, the top ten make up 9.5% to 13% of the sample.

Clipping removes 8 bases from V and 6 bases from J, with 14 as the unmatched junction base count. Based on the germline V gene, the CDR1 and CDR2 sequences are MNHEY and SVGAGI. The CDR3, cysteine through phenylalanine, is 15 amino acids long. Just the 45-base CDR3 DNA is kept, in frame starting at base 1. In regard to this clone: Its antigen remains unidentified. No base-level quality is on record; no much larger clone is a single base apart.

This TCR was recovered from an adult in good health. The sequencing here drew on peripheral blood, taken on day 0 of AZD1222 vaccination. The sequence joins TRBV6-5 to TRBJ2-3, and TRBD2 matches 7 of the central bases. In nucleotide form, the sequence is TGTGCCAGCTGCAGTAGCGGGCGAACCAGGGATACGCAGTATTTT. It codes for CASCSSGRTRDTQYF.